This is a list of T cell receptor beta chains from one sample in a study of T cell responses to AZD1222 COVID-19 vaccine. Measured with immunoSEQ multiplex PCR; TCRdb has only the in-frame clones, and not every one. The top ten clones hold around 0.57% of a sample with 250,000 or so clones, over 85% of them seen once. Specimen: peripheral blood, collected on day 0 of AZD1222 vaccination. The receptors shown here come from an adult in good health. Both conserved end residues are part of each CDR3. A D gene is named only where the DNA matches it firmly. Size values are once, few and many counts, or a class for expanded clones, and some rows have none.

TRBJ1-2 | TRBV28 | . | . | CATLRGSMRTNYGYTF | TGTGCCACCCTGAGGGGCTCGATGAGGACTAACTATGGCTACACCTTC
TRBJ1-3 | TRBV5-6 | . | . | CASSLAGAGNTIYF | TGTGCCAGCAGCTTGGCAGGGGCTGGAAACACCATATATTTT
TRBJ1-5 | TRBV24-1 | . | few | CATSRGNQPQHF | TGTGCCACCAGTCGGGGCAATCAGCCCCAGCATTTT
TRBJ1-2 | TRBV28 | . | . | CASSGTRNPTLDYGYTF | TGTGCCAGCAGTGGTACACGCAATCCTACCCTCGACTATGGCTACACCTTC
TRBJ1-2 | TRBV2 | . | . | CASRGVEPNYGYTF | TGTGCCAGCAGGGGGGTAGAACCCAACTATGGCTACACCTTC
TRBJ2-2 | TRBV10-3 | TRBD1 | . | CAITGVFGELFF | TGTGCCATAACAGGGGTTTTCGGGGAGCTGTTTTTT
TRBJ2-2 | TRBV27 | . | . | CASRGRDTGELFF | TGTGCCAGCAGGGGGCGCGACACCGGGGAGCTGTTTTTT
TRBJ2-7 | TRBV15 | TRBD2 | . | CATSRVALAGENEQYF | TGTGCCACCAGCAGAGTAGCCCTAGCGGGAGAGAACGAGCAGTACTTC
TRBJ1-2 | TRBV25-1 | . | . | CASSEAGVNYGYTF | TGTGCCAGCAGTGAAGCCGGAGTTAACTATGGCTACACCTTC
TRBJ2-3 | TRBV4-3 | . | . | CASSADHWTDTQYF | TGCGCCAGCAGCGCGGACCATTGGACAGATACGCAGTATTTT
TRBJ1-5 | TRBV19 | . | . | CASTNGLSNQPQHF | TGTGCCAGTACCAACGGACTGAGCAATCAGCCCCAGCATTTT
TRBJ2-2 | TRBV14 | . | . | CASSQEWGTGELFF | TGTGCCAGCAGCCAAGAATGGGGCACCGGGGAGCTGTTTTTT
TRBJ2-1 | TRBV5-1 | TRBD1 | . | CASSLRPPGQGRNNEQFF | TGCGCCAGCAGCTTACGCCCCCCCGGACAGGGGAGGAACAATGAGCAGTTCTTC
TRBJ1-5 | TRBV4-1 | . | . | CASSRTVREGYSNQPQHF | TGCGCCAGCAGCCGTACAGTGAGGGAGGGTTATAGCAATCAGCCCCAGCATTTT
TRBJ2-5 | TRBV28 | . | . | CATGLEGGERQETQYF | TGTGCCACGGGCCTGGAGGGCGGGGAGCGACAAGAGACCCAGTACTTC
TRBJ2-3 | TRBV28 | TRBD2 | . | CASSFERGSTDTQYF | TGTGCCAGCAGTTTCGAGCGGGGTAGCACAGATACGCAGTATTTT
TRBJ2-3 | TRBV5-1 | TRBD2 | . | CASSSGTSGPSTDTQYF | TGCGCCAGCAGCTCTGGGACTAGCGGGCCTAGCACAGATACGCAGTATTTT
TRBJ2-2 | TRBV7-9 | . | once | CASSLVSGFSGELFF | TGTGCCAGCAGCTTAGTATCCGGGTTTAGCGGGGAGCTGTTTTTT
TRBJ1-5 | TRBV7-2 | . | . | CASSQGTLQYQPQHF | TGTGCCAGCAGCCAAGGGACTCTACAATATCAGCCCCAGCATTTT
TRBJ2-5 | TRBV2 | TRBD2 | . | CASILLAGGQETQYF | TGTGCCAGCATTCTTCTGGCGGGGGGGCAAGAGACCCAGTACTTC
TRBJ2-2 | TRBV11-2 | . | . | CASSLEPAAGELFF | TGTGCCAGCAGCTTAGAGCCCGCGGCCGGGGAGCTGTTTTTT
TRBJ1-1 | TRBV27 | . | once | CASSSRGGRVTEAFF | TGTGCCAGCAGTTCCCGTGGGGGGCGGGTTACTGAAGCTTTCTTT
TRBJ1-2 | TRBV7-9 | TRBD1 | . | CASSLGDREPPGYGYTF | TGTGCCAGCAGCTTAGGGGACAGGGAACCTCCAGGGTATGGCTACACCTTC
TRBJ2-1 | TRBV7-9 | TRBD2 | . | CASSSLAGDVRNEQFF | TGTGCCAGCAGCTCCCTAGCGGGAGACGTACGGAATGAGCAGTTCTTC
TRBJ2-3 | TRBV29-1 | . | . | CSVKSADTRTDTQYF | TGCAGCGTTAAATCTGCGGACACCCGCACAGATACGCAGTATTTT
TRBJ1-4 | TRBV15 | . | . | CATSRRHNEKLFF | TGTGCCACCAGCAGGAGGCATAATGAAAAACTGTTTTTT
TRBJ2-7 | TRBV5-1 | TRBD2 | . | CASSLATRLAGDYEQYF | TGCGCCAGCAGCTTGGCTACAAGACTAGCGGGGGACTACGAGCAGTACTTC
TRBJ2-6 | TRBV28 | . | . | CATSDSGANVLTF | TGTGCCACCTCCGACTCCGGGGCCAACGTCCTGACTTTC
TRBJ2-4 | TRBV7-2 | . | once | CASSSLSENIQYF | TGTGCCAGCAGCTCACTGAGCGAAAACATTCAGTACTTC
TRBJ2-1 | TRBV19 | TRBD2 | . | CASMGTSGKYNEQFF | TGTGCCAGTATGGGGACTAGCGGGAAATACAATGAGCAGTTCTTC
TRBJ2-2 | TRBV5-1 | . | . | CASSFNTGELFF | TGCGCCAGCAGCTTCAACACCGGGGAGCTGTTTTTT